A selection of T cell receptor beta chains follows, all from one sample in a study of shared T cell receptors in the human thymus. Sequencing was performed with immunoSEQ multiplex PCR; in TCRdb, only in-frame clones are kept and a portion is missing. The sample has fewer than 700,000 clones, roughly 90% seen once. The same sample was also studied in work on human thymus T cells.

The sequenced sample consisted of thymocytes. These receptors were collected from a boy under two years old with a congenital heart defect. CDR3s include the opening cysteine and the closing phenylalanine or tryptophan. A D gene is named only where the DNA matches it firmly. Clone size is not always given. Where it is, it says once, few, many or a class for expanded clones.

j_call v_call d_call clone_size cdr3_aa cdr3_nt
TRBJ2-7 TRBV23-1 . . CASSQLIGGDDEQYF TGCGCCAGCAGTCAATTGATCGGGGGAGATGACGAGCAGTACTTC
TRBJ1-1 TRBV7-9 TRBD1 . CASKTGVTEAFF TGTGCCAGCAAGACAGGGGTGACTGAAGCTTTCTTT
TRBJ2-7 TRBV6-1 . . CASSEAVGSRGPNYEQYF TGTGCCAGCAGTGAAGCTGTAGGGTCCAGGGGCCCTAACTACGAGCAGTACTTC
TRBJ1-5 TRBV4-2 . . CASSQLATDPYSNQPQHF TGTGCCAGCAGCCAACTAGCAACGGACCCCTATAGCAATCAGCCCCAGCATTTT
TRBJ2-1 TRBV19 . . CASSPTPYNEQFF TGTGCCAGTAGTCCCACTCCCTACAATGAGCAGTTCTTC
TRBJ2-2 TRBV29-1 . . CSVRGHLNTGELFF TGCAGCGTTCGAGGACACCTGAACACCGGGGAGCTGTTTTTT
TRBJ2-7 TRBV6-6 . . CASSYILARGAYEQYF TGTGCCAGCAGTTACATACTAGCAAGAGGGGCCTACGAGCAGTACTTC
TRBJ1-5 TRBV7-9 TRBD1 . CASSLERSGQFQPQHF TGTGCCAGCAGCTTAGAGAGATCGGGACAGTTTCAGCCCCAGCATTTT
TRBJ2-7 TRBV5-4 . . CASSRPSQPYEQYF TGTGCCAGCAGCCGCCCTAGCCAGCCCTACGAGCAGTACTTC
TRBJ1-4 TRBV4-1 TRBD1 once CASSQAGTGDEKLFF TGCGCCAGCAGCCAGGCGGGGACAGGGGATGAAAAACTGTTTTTT
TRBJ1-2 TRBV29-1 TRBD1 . CSDTSGDRGQEGGYTF TGCAGCGACACGTCCGGAGACAGGGGGCAAGAAGGCGGCTACACCTTC
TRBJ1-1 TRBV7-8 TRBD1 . CASSSRDRGTVNTEAFF TGTGCCAGCAGCTCCCGGGACAGGGGAACGGTGAACACTGAAGCTTTCTTT
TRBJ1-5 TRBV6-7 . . CASPSYSNQPQHF TGTGCCAGCCCGTCCTATAGCAATCAGCCCCAGCATTTT
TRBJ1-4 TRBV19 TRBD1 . CAPITGGNEKLFF TGTGCCCCAATAACAGGGGGTAATGAAAAACTGTTTTTT
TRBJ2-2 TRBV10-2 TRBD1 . CASSNRTGISNTGELFF TGCGCCAGCAGTAACCGGACAGGGATATCGAACACCGGGGAGCTGTTTTTT
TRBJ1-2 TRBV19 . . CASMTHAGGYTF TGTGCCAGTATGACCCACGCAGGTGGATACACCTTC
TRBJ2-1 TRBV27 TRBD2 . CASSCRTSGAYNEQFF TGTGCCAGCAGTTGTAGGACTAGCGGAGCATACAATGAGCAGTTCTTC
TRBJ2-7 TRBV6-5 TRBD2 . CASSWTSGSPYEQYF TGTGCCAGCAGTTGGACTAGCGGGAGTCCCTACGAGCAGTACTTC
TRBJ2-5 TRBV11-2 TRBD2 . CASSRASGETQYF TGTGCCAGCAGCCGCGCTAGCGGGGAGACCCAGTACTTC
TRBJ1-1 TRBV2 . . CASSGQVNTEAFF TGTGCCAGCAGTGGACAGGTGAACACTGAAGCTTTCTTT
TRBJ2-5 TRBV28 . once CASSLIGQRRETQYF TGTGCCAGCAGTTTAATCGGACAGAGGCGGGAGACCCAGTACTTC
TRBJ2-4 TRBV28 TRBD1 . CASPPQGVEAKNIQYF TGTGCCAGCCCCCCCCAGGGGGTTGAAGCCAAAAACATTCAGTACTTC
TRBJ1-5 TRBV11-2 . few CASSLAGDQGWSNQPQHF TGTGCCAGCAGCTTAGCCGGGGACCAGGGGTGGAGCAATCAGCCCCAGCATTTT
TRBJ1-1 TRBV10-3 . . CAISDPRSTEAFF TGTGCCATCAGTGACCCACGGAGTACTGAAGCTTTCTTT
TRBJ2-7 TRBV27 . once CASSFGQGGIYEQYF TGTGCCAGCAGCTTCGGACAGGGAGGGATCTACGAGCAGTACTTC
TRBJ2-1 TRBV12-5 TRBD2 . CASRAGGHNEQFF TGTGCTAGCCGGGCGGGAGGGCATAATGAGCAGTTCTTC
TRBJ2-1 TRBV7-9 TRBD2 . CASTRTPGLRFF TGTGCCAGCACTCGGACACCGGGACTACGCTTCTTC
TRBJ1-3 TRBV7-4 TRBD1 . CASTHLRTGGGGNTIYF TGTGCCAGCACGCACCTACGGACAGGGGGAGGTGGAAACACCATATATTTT
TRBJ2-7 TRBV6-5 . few CASSYGRSPEQYF TGTGCCAGCAGTTACGGCAGGTCACCCGAGCAGTACTTC
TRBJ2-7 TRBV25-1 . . CASDTGTWAYEQYF TGTGCCAGCGACACCGGGACTTGGGCCTACGAGCAGTACTTC
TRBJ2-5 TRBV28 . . CASSLRVQETQYF TGTGCCAGCAGTTTACGGGTCCAAGAGACCCAGTACTTC
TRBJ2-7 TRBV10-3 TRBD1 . CAIQDRGEQYF TGTGCCATACAAGACAGGGGGGAGCAGTACTTC
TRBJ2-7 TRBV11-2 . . CASSYPSFPYEQYF TGTGCCAGCAGCTATCCTTCGTTCCCCTATGAGCAGTACTTC
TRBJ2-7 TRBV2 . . CASGRDSSSYEQYF TGTGCCAGCGGCCGGGACTCGAGCTCCTACGAGCAGTACTTC
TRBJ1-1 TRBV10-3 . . CAITGRPWAEAFF TGTGCCATCACTGGGCGACCTTGGGCTGAAGCTTTCTTT
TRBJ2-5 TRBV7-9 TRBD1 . CASGGQGGETQYF TGTGCCAGCGGGGGACAGGGTGGAGAGACCCAGTACTTC
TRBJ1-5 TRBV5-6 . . CASSLRRDEGNQPQHF TGTGCCAGCAGCCTACGCAGGGATGAGGGCAATCAGCCCCAGCATTTT